This T cell receptor (beta chain) was retrieved from a study of control samples from healthy donors and cancer patients (TCRdb year 2020). Including the terminal cysteine and phenylalanine, the CDR3 comprises 14 residues. Left in the record is the CDR3 DNA by itself, 42 bases read in frame from the first base. Trimming takes 2 bases from V and 0 bases from J, and the germline ends sit 6 bases apart. Per the germline V gene, SGHTA is the CDR1 and FQGTGA is the CDR2. As for this clone: Its antigen remains undetermined. The sample holds no much larger clone one base away, and base qualities are not on file.

Library method: the immunoSEQ multiplex PCR assay. TCRdb carries this immuneACCESS record with in-frame sequences only. Its versions omit some clonotypes, under half of them owing to an unresolved V gene in the studies checked, with the rest unexplained. The sample table records 400,000 to 500,000 clones; around nine tenths of these occur just once. Jointly, the top ten make up more than 6% of the sample. This sequence uses TRBV7-3 and TRBJ2-3; no confident D gene assignment can be made. The specimen was PBMCs. The source is a man aged 35 to 55 with head and neck cancer. The DNA sequence is TGTGCCAGCAGCTTACAGGCTAGCACAGATACGCAGTATTTT. Its coded protein is CASSLQASTDTQYF.